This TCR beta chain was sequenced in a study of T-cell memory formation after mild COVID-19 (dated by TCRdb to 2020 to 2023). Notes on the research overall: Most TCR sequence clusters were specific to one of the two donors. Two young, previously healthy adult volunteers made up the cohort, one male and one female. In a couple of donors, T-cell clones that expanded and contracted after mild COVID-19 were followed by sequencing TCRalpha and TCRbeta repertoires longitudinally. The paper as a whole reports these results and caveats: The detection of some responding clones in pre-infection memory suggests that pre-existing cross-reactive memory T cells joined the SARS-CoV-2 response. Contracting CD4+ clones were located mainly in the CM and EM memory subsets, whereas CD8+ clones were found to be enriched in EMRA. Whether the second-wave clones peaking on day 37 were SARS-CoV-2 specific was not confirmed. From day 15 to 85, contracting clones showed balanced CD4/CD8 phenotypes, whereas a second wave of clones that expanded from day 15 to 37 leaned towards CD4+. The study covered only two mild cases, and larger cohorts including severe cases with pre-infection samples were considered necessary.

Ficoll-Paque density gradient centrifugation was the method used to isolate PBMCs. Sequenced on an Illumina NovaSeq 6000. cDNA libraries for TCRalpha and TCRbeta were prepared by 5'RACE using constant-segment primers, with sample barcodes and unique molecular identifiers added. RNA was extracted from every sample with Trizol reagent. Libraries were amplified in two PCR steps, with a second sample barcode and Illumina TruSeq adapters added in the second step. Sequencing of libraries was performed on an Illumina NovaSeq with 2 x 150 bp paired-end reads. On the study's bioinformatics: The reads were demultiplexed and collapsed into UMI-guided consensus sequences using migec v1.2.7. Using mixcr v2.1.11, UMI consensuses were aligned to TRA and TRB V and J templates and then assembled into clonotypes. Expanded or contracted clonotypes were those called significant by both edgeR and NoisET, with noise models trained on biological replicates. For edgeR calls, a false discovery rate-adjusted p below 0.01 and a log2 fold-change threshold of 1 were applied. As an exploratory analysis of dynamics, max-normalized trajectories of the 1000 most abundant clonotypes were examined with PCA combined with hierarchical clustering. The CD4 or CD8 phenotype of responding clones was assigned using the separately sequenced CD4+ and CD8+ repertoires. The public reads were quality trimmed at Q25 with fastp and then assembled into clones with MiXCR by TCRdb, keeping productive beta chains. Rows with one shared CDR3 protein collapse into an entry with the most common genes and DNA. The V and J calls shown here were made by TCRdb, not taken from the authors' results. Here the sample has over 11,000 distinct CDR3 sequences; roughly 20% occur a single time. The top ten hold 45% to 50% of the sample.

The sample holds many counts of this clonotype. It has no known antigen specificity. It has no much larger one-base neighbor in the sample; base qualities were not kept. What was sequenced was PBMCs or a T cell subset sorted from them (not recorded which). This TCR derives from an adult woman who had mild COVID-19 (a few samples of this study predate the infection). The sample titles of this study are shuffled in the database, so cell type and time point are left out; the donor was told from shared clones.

The CDR3 region reads CARQVKESYEQYF. In nucleotides, the sequence is TGTGCCCGGCAGGTTAAAGAATCCTACGAGCAGTACTTC. The chain joins TRBV12-3 or TRBV12-4 to TRBJ2-7; a confident D gene designation cannot be given. The CDR3 contains 13 residues, cysteine and phenylalanine counted. Only CDR3 DNA is held: 39 bases, read in frame from base 1. V and J are truncated by 11 bases and 1 base respectively, leaving an intervening sequence of 15 bases.